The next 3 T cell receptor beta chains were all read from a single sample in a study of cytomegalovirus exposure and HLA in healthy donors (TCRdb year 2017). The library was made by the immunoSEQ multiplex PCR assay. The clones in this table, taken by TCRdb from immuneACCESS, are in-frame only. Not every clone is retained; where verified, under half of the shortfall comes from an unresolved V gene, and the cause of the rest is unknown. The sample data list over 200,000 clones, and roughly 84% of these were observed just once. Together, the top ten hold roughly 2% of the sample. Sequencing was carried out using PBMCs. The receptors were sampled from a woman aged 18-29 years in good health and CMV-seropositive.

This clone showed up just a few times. The CDR3 loop is CASSEARQGVSVVPQHF. The CDR3 nucleotides read TGTGCCAGCAGTGAAGCGAGACAGGGAGTCTCAGTAGTTCCCCAGCATTTT. The rearrangement links TRBV2 to TRBJ1-5; 7 nucleotides match TRBD1. The CDR3 runs to 17 residues. With 0 bases clipped from V and 10 bases from J, the junction kept 15 bases outside the gene matches. The germline gives CDR1 SNHLY, CDR2 FYNNEI.

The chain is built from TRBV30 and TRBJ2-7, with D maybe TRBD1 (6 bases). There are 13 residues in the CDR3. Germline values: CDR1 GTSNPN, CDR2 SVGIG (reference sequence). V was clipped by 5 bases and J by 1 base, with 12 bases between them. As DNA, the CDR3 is TGTGCCTGGTTATATACAGGGTCCTACGAGCAGTACTTC. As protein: CAWLYTGSYEQYF.

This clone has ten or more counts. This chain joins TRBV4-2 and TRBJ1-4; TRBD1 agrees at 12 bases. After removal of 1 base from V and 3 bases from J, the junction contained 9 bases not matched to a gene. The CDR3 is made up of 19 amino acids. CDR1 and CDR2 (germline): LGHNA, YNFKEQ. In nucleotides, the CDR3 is TGTGCCAGCAGCCAAGCCGGGACAGGGGGCGTCGGGTCTAATGAAAAACTGTTTTTT. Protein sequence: CASSQAGTGGVGSNEKLFF.